This passage covers 30 T cell receptor beta chains from one sample sequenced in a study of low-dose radiotherapy and immunotherapy resistance in tumors. Gene-specific TRAV and TRBV primers were used for first-strand cDNA, covering alpha and beta chains. With a V-primer adapter and a constant-region primer, TCRs were amplified for roughly 21 PCR cycles. Each CDR3 protein gets one entry after TCRdb re-called the reads with MiXCR. The sample carries 8,500 to 10,000 distinct CDR3 sequences, roughly 42% recorded once. The receptor set was obtained from a human donor with advanced metastatic prostate, ovarian, gallbladder or colorectal cancer (not recorded which). This table probably holds off-target reads from a library built for another chain.

The chain is built from TRBV5-4 and TRBJ2-3; D gene unclear. CDR3 length: 15 residues. The germline gives CDR1 SGHNT, CDR2 YYREEE (reference sequence). Trimming stripped 3 bases from V and 2 bases from J, with 13 bases between. In DNA, the CDR3 is TGTGCCAGCAGCTCCTCAAGTACTTCCACAGATACGCAGTATTTT. It encodes CASSSSSTSTDTQYF.

This clonotype was observed a handful of times. The chain has TRBV20-1 and TRBJ2-1; a possible D gene is TRBD2 (5 bases). V lost 0 bases to trimming and J lost 0 bases, with 9 bases between them. In germline, CDR1 is DFQATT, CDR2 SNEGSKA (reference sequence). This CDR3 comprises 15 residues. The CDR3: CSARDWESSYNEQFF. The CDR3 DNA follows: TGCAGTGCTAGAGATTGGGAGAGCTCCTACAATGAGCAGTTCTTC.

The V and J genes are TRBV29-1 and TRBJ1-1; TRBD1 agrees at 9 bases. The junction had 10 bases not matched to a gene; V was cut back by 3 bases and J by 5 bases. CDR1 is SQVTM, CDR2 ANQGSEA, per germline. The CDR3 is 15 amino acids. The CDR3 coding sequence is TGCAGCGTTGAGGGACAGGGCCCCGAGGGGACTGAAGCTTTCTTT. This sequence encodes CSVEGQGPEGTEAFF.

The chain joins TRBV4-3 to TRBJ2-7; D is perhaps TRBD2 (5 bases). Trimming shortened V by 2 bases and J by 1 base, and 12 bases separated the two germline ends. The germline V gene encodes CDR1 LGHNA and CDR2 YSLEER. The CDR3 is made up of 15 amino acids. The CDR3 reads CASSQFPSGSYEQYF. The CDR3 coding sequence is TGCGCCAGCAGCCAATTCCCTTCGGGATCCTACGAGCAGTACTTC.

By sample share, this clonotype is medium-sized. The gene calls are TRBV29-1 and TRBJ1-1; possibly TRBD1 for D (6 bases). V shed 6 bases and J shed 1 base, with 12 bases lying between them. Germline V CDR1 and CDR2: SQVTM, ANQGSEA. The CDR3 runs 13 residues. For the CDR3, the DNA is TGCAGCGTGAGCGGACAGCAGAACACTGAAGCTTTCTTT. Translating gives CSVSGQQNTEAFF.

V and J are TRBV7-2 and TRBJ2-5; D may correspond to TRBD1 or TRBD2 (5 bases each). V dropped 0 bases and J dropped 7 bases, with 9 bases sitting between them. The CDR3 has 13 residues. The germline CDR1 and CDR2 sequences are SGHTA and FQGNSA. CDR3 sequence: CASSLAGAATQYF. DNA for the CDR3: TGTGCCAGCAGCTTAGCCGGGGCGGCGACCCAGTACTTC.

Only a few counts were recorded for this clonotype. The J gene is TRBJ2-1, the V gene TRBV24-1, with 7 bases aligning to TRBD2. The CDR3 is made up of 15 amino acids. Germline V gene sequence: CDR1 KGHDR, CDR2 SFDVKD. Trimming cost V 4 bases and J 3 bases; bases outside gene matches: 5. CDR3 sequence reads: CATSESGAFYNEQFF. CDR3 coding DNA: TGTGCCACCAGTGAAAGCGGGGCTTTCTACAATGAGCAGTTCTTC.

The chain has TRBV15 and TRBJ1-5; D gene uncertain. The CDR3 length is 14 residues. Germline CDR1 and CDR2: LNHNV and YYDKDF (reference sequence). V was clipped by 0 bases and J by 4 bases, with 7 bases between them. As DNA, the CDR3 is TGTGCCACCAGCAGAGATAACTTAAATCAGCCCCAGCATTTT. Its protein is CATSRDNLNQPQHF. Together with reference TRBV15 and TRBJ1-5, the CDR3 gives the full variable domain: DAMVIQNPRYQVTQFGKPVTLSCSQTLNHNVMYWYQQKSSQAPKLLFHYYDKDFNNEADTPDNFQSRRPNTSFCFLDIRSPGLGDTAMYLCATSRDNLNQPQHFGDGTRLSIL.

This clonotype is judged medium-sized (0.01 to 0.1%). The chain joins TRBV6-6 to TRBJ1-1, with 7 nucleotides matching TRBD1. The CDR3 runs to 12 residues. V shed 8 bases and J 5 bases; nucleotides not matched to a gene: 5. CDR1 and CDR2 from the germline V gene are MNHNY and SVGAGI (reference sequence). CDR3 sequence reads: CASGGGRTEAFF. CDR3 DNA sequence: TGTGCCAGCGGAGGGGGCAGAACTGAAGCTTTCTTT.

The chain has TRBV2 and TRBJ2-5; the match to TRBD2 covers 7 bases. The CDR3 spans 14 residues. The V segment lost 3 bases and the J segment 4 bases; nucleotides outside the gene matches: 5. Germline CDR1 reads SNHLY; CDR2 reads FYNNEI. CDR3 residues: CASSEAASGETQYF. The CDR3 region has the DNA TGTGCCAGCAGTGAGGCGGCTAGCGGAGAGACCCAGTACTTC.

The chain has TRBV7-6 and TRBJ2-7; TRBD2 agrees at 9 bases. J was trimmed by 5 bases and V by 5 bases; bases with no gene match: 7. Germline CDR1 SGHVS, CDR2 FNYEAQ. CDR3 length: 14 residues. In nucleotides, the CDR3 is TGTGCCAGCAGCCCGCAGCGGGGGGTAGACGAGCAGTACTTC. Translated, it gives CASSPQRGVDEQYF.

The chain joins TRBV13 to TRBJ2-7; D gene uncertain. Looked up from germline, CDR1 is PRHDT and CDR2 is FYEKMQ (reference sequence). Trimming removed 3 bases from V and 4 bases from J, with 10 bases in between. The CDR3 has 13 residues. The CDR3 DNA is TGTGCCAGCAGCTTCGACGGAATTTACGAGCAGTACTTC. Amino acids: CASSFDGIYEQYF. The full variable domain, its missing parts supplied by reference TRBV13 and TRBJ2-7, is AAGVIQSPRHLIKEKRETATLKCYPIPRHDTVYWYQQGPGQDPQFLISFYEKMQSDKGSIPDRFSAQQFSDYHSELNMSSLELGDSALYFCASSFDGIYEQYFGPGTRLTVT.

This clonotype was detected only a few times. This chain uses TRBV6-2 or TRBV6-3 with TRBJ2-7; D possibly matches TRBD1 or TRBD2 (6 bases each). Per the germline V gene, CDR1 is MNHEY and CDR2 is SVGEGT. The CDR3 contains 16 residues. The V gene lost 6 bases and the J gene lost 2 bases, with 20 bases spanning the gap. The CDR3 coding sequence is TGTGCCAGCAGCAAACCCGGCCAGGGGAGGCCCTACGAGCAGTACTTC. Its protein product is CASSKPGQGRPYEQYF.

The genes are TRBV10-2 and TRBJ2-7; D might be TRBD1 or TRBD2, each matching 6 bases. V was clipped by 10 bases and J by 3 bases, with 22 bases between them. CDR1 and CDR2 from the germline V gene are WSHSY and SAAADI. The CDR3 is made up of 15 amino acids. This CDR3 reads CATKVSGGGYYEQYF. CDR3 sequence (DNA): TGCGCCACCAAGGTATCCGGAGGGGGATACTACGAGCAGTACTTC.

The chain combines TRBV4-1 with TRBJ2-3; TRBD1 matches 10 bases. V was pared by 4 bases and J by 6 bases, with 7 bases of the junction left unmatched. Per germline, CDR1 MGHRA and CDR2 YSYEKL. The CDR3 spans 15 residues. The CDR3 sequence is CASSPGTGAWDTQYF. Here the CDR3 DNA reads TGCGCCAGCAGCCCAGGGACAGGGGCGTGGGATACGCAGTATTTT.

The gene calls are TRBV28 and TRBJ2-7; 12 bases are a match to TRBD1. Germline V gives CDR1 MDHEN, CDR2 SYDVKM. The V gene end was trimmed by 6 bases and the J gene end by 6 bases; junction bases not matched to a gene: 21. This CDR3 contains 19 residues. CDR3 sequence reads: CASSPYPGQGAFRTLEQYF. CDR3 DNA: TGTGCCAGCAGCCCCTATCCGGGACAGGGGGCTTTCCGTACCCTCGAGCAGTACTTC.

This clonotype was counted only a few times. The CDR3 loop is CASSRATGVGNGEQYF. The DNA of the CDR3 is TGTGCCAGCAGTCGAGCCACAGGGGTCGGGAACGGCGAGCAGTACTTC. The chain employs TRBV27 and TRBJ2-7, with TRBD1 matching over 7 bases. The CDR3 sequence is 16 residues long. Unmatched junction bases numbered 16, after V lost 5 bases and J lost 6 bases. Germline CDR1 is MNHEY and CDR2 is SMNVEV (reference sequence).

V and J are TRBV7-3 and TRBJ2-1; TRBD2 matches at 12 bases. Germline V CDR1 and CDR2: SGHTA, FQGTGA. After removal of 5 bases from V and 6 bases from J, the junction contained 8 bases not matched to a gene. The CDR3 length is 16 residues. CDR3: CASSTTGLAGTNEQFF. DNA of the CDR3: TGTGCCAGCAGCACCACAGGACTAGCGGGAACCAATGAGCAGTTCTTC.

The CDR3 sequence: CAWSGKSGRALNEQFF. The CDR3 DNA is TGTGCCTGGAGCGGCAAGAGCGGGAGGGCCTTGAATGAGCAGTTCTTC. The gene calls are TRBV30 and TRBJ2-1; 10 nucleotides agree with TRBD2. The V gene's germline CDR1 is GTSNPN and CDR2 SVGIG (reference sequence). This CDR3 has 16 amino acids. J was trimmed by 7 bases and V by 3 bases; bases with no gene match: 12.

V usage is TRBV6-2 or TRBV6-3 and J usage is TRBJ2-2; possibly TRBD1 for D (5 bases). V dropped 0 bases and J dropped 0 bases, with 8 bases sitting between them. Germline-derived CDR1 and CDR2 are MNHEY and SVGEGT. This CDR3 comprises 16 residues. The CDR3 DNA reads as TGTGCCAGCAGTTACTCCCCAGGGACGAACACCGGGGAGCTGTTTTTT. Amino acids: CASSYSPGTNTGELFF.

CDR3 region: CASSYSLRLAGGEDTQYF. The CDR3 DNA follows: TGTGCCAGCAGTTACTCCCTCCGTCTAGCGGGGGGGGAGGATACGCAGTATTTT. The gene calls are TRBV6-2 or TRBV6-3 and TRBJ2-3, with TRBD2 matching 12 bases. Germline trimming cut 0 bases from V and 6 bases from J; bases unmatched to any gene: 10. CDR3 size: 18 residues. Germline CDR1 is MNHEY and CDR2 is SVGEGT.

V and J are TRBV12-3 or TRBV12-4 and TRBJ2-7; a possible D gene is TRBD1 (5 bases). Trimming pared 1 base from V and 4 bases from J, leaving 14 bases between. The CDR3 has 15 residues. In DNA, the CDR3 is TGTGCCAGCAGTTTAGGGTCAGGGTACTCGTACGAGCAGTACTTC. Translation gives CASSLGSGYSYEQYF.

J is TRBJ2-1 and V is TRBV6-2 or TRBV6-3, with TRBD2 identical over 8 bases. Germline CDR1 MNHEY, CDR2 SVGEGT. V trimming: 4 bases; J trimming: 4 bases; junction bases outside the gene matches: 9. This CDR3 is 16 amino acids long. The CDR3 DNA reads as TGTGCCAGCAGTTTAACCGGGACTAGGCTATACAATGAGCAGTTCTTC. This codes for CASSLTGTRLYNEQFF.

Sample share makes this clonotype medium-sized (0.01 to 0.1%). V is TRBV12-3 or TRBV12-4 and J is TRBJ2-7; a weak D match, TRBD2 (7 bases). This CDR3 spans 14 amino acids. V lost 10 bases and J 3 bases, leaving 19 bases between the germline ends. The CDR3 DNA sequence: TGTGCCACCATGGCGGGGGCGGGAGTCTACGAGCAGTACTTC. Translated: CATMAGAGVYEQYF.

The rearrangement joins TRBV3-1 to TRBJ2-3; 11 bases agree with TRBD2. The ends lost 0 bases at V and 13 bases at J; junction bases unmatched: 3. This CDR3 has 13 residues. The germline V gene has CDR1 LGHDT and CDR2 YNNKEL (reference sequence). The DNA of the CDR3 is TGTGCCAGCAGCCAAGATCGGGGACTAGCGGAGTATTTT. It yields the protein CASSQDRGLAEYF.

The gene calls are TRBV6-2 or TRBV6-3 and TRBJ1-1; no clear D gene. The CDR3 consists of 12 residues. Trimming removed 6 bases from V and 3 bases from J, with 8 bases in between. The germline CDR1 and CDR2 sequences are MNHEY and SVGEGT. The chain's CDR3 is CASSADYTEAFF. In DNA form, the CDR3 reads TGTGCCAGCAGCGCCGATTACACTGAAGCTTTCTTT.

This clonotype was detected a few times. The chain is built from TRBV2 and TRBJ1-1; 9 positions agree with TRBD1. CDR3 length equals 13 residues. Germline CDR1 reads SNHLY; CDR2 reads FYNNEI. V trimming: 8 bases; J trimming: 6 bases; junction bases outside the gene matches: 7. The chain's CDR3 is CASGGDRVSEAFF. The CDR3 DNA sequence: TGTGCCAGCGGAGGGGACAGGGTCTCTGAAGCTTTCTTT.

This rearrangement joins TRBV18 to TRBJ2-1; D remains ambiguous. Trimming removed 5 bases at V and 5 bases at J, with 10 bases between. The CDR3 is 13 residues long. Germline V gene sequence: CDR1 KGHSH, CDR2 LQKENI. CDR3 residues: CASSVSLNNEQFF. CDR3 DNA sequence: TGTGCCAGCTCAGTATCGTTAAACAATGAGCAGTTCTTC.

The rearrangement joins TRBV19 to TRBJ1-2, with no clear D. The CDR3 contains 15 residues. Germline CDR1 and CDR2: LNHDA and SQIVND (reference sequence). V lost 5 bases and J 2 bases, leaving 15 bases between the germline ends. This CDR3 reads CASSPHTVANYGYTF. Written as DNA, the CDR3 is TGTGCCAGTAGTCCCCATACAGTCGCGAACTATGGCTACACCTTC.

V is TRBV20-1 and J is TRBJ2-1, with 14 bases fitting TRBD2. The germline CDR1 and CDR2 sequences are DFQATT and SNEGSKA (reference sequence). The CDR3 is 17 amino acids. V dropped 3 bases and J dropped 7; count of bases not matched to a gene: 11. CDR3 region: CSASSDRGLAGVNEQFF. CDR3 sequence (DNA): TGCAGTGCTAGTTCGGACAGGGGACTAGCGGGAGTAAATGAGCAGTTCTTC.